These T cell receptor beta chains were read from a single sample in a study of shared clonotypes between healthy human individuals. Libraries were prepared by immunoSEQ multiplex PCR; TCRdb keeps only in-frame clonotypes and omits some of them. Of around 700,000 clones listed, roughly nine tenths were seen once; the top ten hold about a quarter. The sample consisted of naive CD8+ T cells sorted from blood. These receptors were collected from a man under 40 in good health. CDR3s include the opening cysteine and the closing phenylalanine or tryptophan. A D gene is named only where the DNA matches it firmly. The size entry is marked missing in some rows and otherwise reads once, few, many or a size class.

TRBV5-1	.	TRBJ2-7	.	17	CASSLGMRAAPNDEQYF	TGCGCCAGCAGCTTGGGTATGAGGGCAGCCCCCAACGACGAGCAGTACTTC
TRBV28	.	TRBJ2-3	.	15	CASRTLRGTADTQYF	TGTGCCAGCAGAACCCTACGGGGGACGGCGGATACGCAGTATTTT
TRBV4-2	once	TRBJ2-7	.	16	CASSPTHSVRAYEQYF	TGTGCCAGCAGCCCGACCCATAGCGTGAGGGCGTACGAGCAGTACTTC
TRBV2	.	TRBJ2-7	TRBD2	14	CASLGLAESYEQYF	TGTGCCAGCTTAGGACTAGCGGAATCCTACGAGCAGTACTTC
TRBV6-1	.	TRBJ2-7	.	17	CASSEGYPRSSHYEQYF	TGTGCCAGCAGTGAAGGTTACCCCCGTAGTTCTCACTACGAGCAGTACTTC
TRBV6-1	.	TRBJ2-3	.	10	CASSADTQYF	TGTGCCAGCAGCGCAGATACGCAGTATTTT
TRBV19	.	TRBJ2-7	TRBD2	14	CASSSGGRTYEQYF	TGTGCCAGTAGTTCCGGCGGGAGGACGTACGAGCAGTACTTC
TRBV5-6	once	TRBJ2-2	.	12	CASSLTTGELFF	TGTGCCAGCAGCTTGACCACCGGGGAGCTGTTTTTT
TRBV10-3	once	TRBJ2-1	TRBD2	15	CAISPGLAGYNEQFF	TGTGCCATCAGTCCGGGACTAGCCGGGTACAATGAGCAGTTCTTC
TRBV27	.	TRBJ2-5	TRBD2	17	CASTSLGASGVQETQYF	TGTGCCAGCACCTCATTAGGGGCTAGCGGGGTTCAAGAGACCCAGTACTTC
TRBV28	.	TRBJ1-5	.	14	CASSYMTGTQPQHF	TGTGCCAGCAGTTACATGACAGGAACTCAGCCCCAGCATTTT
TRBV19	.	TRBJ2-4	.	12	CASLGSKNIQYF	TGTGCCAGCCTGGGGAGCAAAAACATTCAGTACTTC
TRBV7-6	.	TRBJ2-1	TRBD2	14	CASSRSGRTNEQFF	TGTGCCAGCAGCCGTAGCGGGAGGACCAATGAGCAGTTCTTC
TRBV11-2	.	TRBJ2-7	TRBD2	17	CASSHTRTRELSYEQYF	TGTGCCAGCAGCCATACCAGGACGCGGGAGCTCTCCTACGAGCAGTACTTC
TRBV10-2	.	TRBJ1-5	.	14	CASSEIRSNQPQHF	TGCGCCAGCAGTGAGATTCGGAGCAATCAGCCCCAGCATTTT
TRBV28	.	TRBJ1-1	TRBD1	12	CASTGTGTLAFF	TGTGCCAGTACGGGGACAGGGACATTGGCTTTCTTT
TRBV6-6	.	TRBJ1-1	.	13	CASSNWGNTEAFF	TGTGCCAGCAGTAACTGGGGGAACACTGAAGCTTTCTTT
TRBV9	.	TRBJ2-3	TRBD2	16	CASSVAGLAGTDTQYF	TGTGCCAGCAGCGTAGCAGGACTAGCGGGGACAGATACGCAGTATTTT
TRBV23-1	few	TRBJ2-4	.	16	CASSQSRVAWENIQYF	TGCGCCAGCAGTCAATCTCGGGTGGCGTGGGAGAACATTCAGTACTTC
TRBV19	.	TRBJ1-5	TRBD1	18	CASQGPGQGILGNQPQHF	TGTGCCAGTCAAGGCCCCGGACAGGGGATTCTGGGCAATCAGCCCCAGCATTTT
TRBV28	few	TRBJ2-7	.	13	CASSLASSYEQYF	TGTGCCAGCAGTTTAGCCAGCTCCTACGAGCAGTACTTC
TRBV11-3	once	TRBJ2-1	TRBD2	12	CASSERETEQFF	TGTGCCAGCAGCGAGCGGGAGACTGAGCAGTTCTTC
TRBV28	.	TRBJ2-7	.	11	CASGPVYEQYF	TGTGCCAGCGGACCGGTCTACGAGCAGTACTTC
TRBV27	.	TRBJ1-1	TRBD1	15	CASSPGTGSGTEAFF	TGTGCCAGCAGTCCGGGGACAGGATCAGGCACTGAAGCTTTCTTT
TRBV27	.	TRBJ2-7	.	14	CASSDGLGFYEQYF	TGTGCCAGCAGTGACGGACTGGGGTTTTACGAGCAGTACTTC
TRBV15	.	TRBJ2-6	.	13	CATSRSGANVLTF	TGTGCCACCAGCAGATCTGGGGCCAACGTCCTGACTTTC
TRBV13	.	TRBJ2-7	.	13	CASSSTGTYEQYF	TGTGCCAGCAGCTCGACCGGTACCTACGAGCAGTACTTC
TRBV9	.	TRBJ2-3	.	14	CASSVAARPDTQYF	TGTGCCAGCAGCGTAGCCGCTAGGCCAGATACGCAGTATTTT